The T cell receptor beta chain described here comes from a study of cytomegalovirus exposure and HLA in healthy donors. For the study at large: In an earlier analysis, around 100 million unique TCR beta sequences were found from 150 million to 200 million T cells. Findings and limits, study-wide: When analyzed later, a missense DCLRE1C variant was found to be linked to TCR beta V- and J-gene trimming. The study labeled 150 to 200 TCR beta chains cytomegalovirus-associated.

The study ran its PCR with 60 Vbeta and 13 Jbeta primers. Using immunoSEQ multiplex PCR, the repertoire was profiled, and TCRdb retains in-frame clones only, with some absent. The profile shows 100,000 or so clones, 70% to 80% of them singletons. To note about this clone: Its antigen is not known.

The V and J ends lost 5 bases and 5 bases, in that order; junction bases with no gene match: 8. The CDR3 loop spans 14 amino acids. Germline assignment: CDR1 GTSNPN and CDR2 SVGIG (reference sequence). Specimen: PBMCs. This receptor was taken from a female donor in good health and CMV-seronegative. The genes are TRBV30 and TRBJ2-3, with 9 bases identical to TRBD1. The CDR3: CAWGIQGARDTQYF. The CDR3 DNA reads as TGTGCCTGGGGGATACAGGGGGCGCGAGATACGCAGTATTTT.